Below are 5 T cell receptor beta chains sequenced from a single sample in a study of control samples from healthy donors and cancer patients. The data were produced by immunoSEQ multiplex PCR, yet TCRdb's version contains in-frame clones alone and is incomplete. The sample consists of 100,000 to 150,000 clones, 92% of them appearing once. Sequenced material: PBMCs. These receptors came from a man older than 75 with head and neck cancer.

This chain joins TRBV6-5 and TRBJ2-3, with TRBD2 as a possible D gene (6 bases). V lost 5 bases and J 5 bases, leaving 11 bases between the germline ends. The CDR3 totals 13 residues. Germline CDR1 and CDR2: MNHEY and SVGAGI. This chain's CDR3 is CASSQRVKDTQYF. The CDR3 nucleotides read TGTGCCAGCAGTCAGCGGGTCAAAGATACGCAGTATTTT.

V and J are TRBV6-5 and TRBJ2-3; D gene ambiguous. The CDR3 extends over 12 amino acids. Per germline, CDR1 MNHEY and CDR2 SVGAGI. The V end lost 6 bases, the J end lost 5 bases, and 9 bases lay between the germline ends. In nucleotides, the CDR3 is TGTGCCAGCAGGAAACTGGGAGATACGCAGTATTTT. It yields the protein CASRKLGDTQYF.

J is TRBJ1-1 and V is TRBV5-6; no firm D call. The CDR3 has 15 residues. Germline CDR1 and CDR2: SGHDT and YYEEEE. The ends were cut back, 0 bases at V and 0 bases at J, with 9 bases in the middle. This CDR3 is CASSLDQRMNTEAFF. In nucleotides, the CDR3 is TGTGCCAGCAGCTTGGATCAGCGCATGAACACTGAAGCTTTCTTT.

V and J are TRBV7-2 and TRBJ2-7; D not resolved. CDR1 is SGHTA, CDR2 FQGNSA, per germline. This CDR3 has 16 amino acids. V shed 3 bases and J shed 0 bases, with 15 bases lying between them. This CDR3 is CASSFYTTTPSYEQYF. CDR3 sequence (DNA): TGTGCCAGCAGCTTCTACACCACTACCCCCTCCTACGAGCAGTACTTC.

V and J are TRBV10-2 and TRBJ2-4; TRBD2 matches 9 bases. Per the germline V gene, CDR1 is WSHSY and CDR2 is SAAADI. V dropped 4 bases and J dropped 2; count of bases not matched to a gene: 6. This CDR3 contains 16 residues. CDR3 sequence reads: CASSGVAGATKNIQYF. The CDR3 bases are TGCGCCAGCAGTGGTGTAGCGGGAGCTACCAAAAACATTCAGTACTTC.